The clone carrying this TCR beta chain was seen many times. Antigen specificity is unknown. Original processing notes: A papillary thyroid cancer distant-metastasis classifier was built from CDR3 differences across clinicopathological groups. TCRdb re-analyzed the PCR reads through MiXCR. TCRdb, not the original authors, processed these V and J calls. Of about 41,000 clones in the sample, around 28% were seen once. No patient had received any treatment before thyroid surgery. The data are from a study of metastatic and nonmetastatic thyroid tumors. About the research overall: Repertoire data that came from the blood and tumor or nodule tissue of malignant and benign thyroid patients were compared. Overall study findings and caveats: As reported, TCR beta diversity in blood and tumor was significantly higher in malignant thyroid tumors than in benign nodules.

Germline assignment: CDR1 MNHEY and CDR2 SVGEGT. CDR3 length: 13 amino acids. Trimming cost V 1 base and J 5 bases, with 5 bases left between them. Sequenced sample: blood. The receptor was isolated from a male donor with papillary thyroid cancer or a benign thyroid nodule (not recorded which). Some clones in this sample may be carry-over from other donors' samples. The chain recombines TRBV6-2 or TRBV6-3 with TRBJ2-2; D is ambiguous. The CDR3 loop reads CASSYWGTGELFF. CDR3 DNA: TGTGCCAGCAGTTACTGGGGAACCGGGGAGCTGTTTTTT.